The 26 T cell receptor beta chains below all came from one sample that was sequenced in a study of blood T cells in healthy people across ages. A second about 7 to 12 cycle PCR used barcoded and J-beta primers. TCRdb itself ran the 5' RACE reads through MiXCR, one entry per CDR3 protein. Among fewer than 800,000 distinct CDR3 sequences listed, around 21% were seen once. The specimen was blood. The receptors derive from a man in his sixties or seventies in good health.

The rearrangement links TRBV10-3 to TRBJ2-5; no firm D call. The assigned J gene may be wrong: the sequence end matches TRBJ2-1 better. This CDR3 is built from 14 residues. The germline CDR1 and CDR2 sequences are ENHRY and SYGVKD. In nucleotides, the CDR3 is TGTGCCATCAGTGACCTCGTTGGGCAGAATGAGCAGTTCTTC. This encodes CAISDLVGQNEQFF.

The chain is built from TRBV20-1 and TRBJ1-2, with TRBD1 as a possible D gene (6 bases). There are 14 residues in the CDR3. Trimming shortened V by 4 bases and J by 8 bases, and 20 bases separated the two germline ends. CDR1 and CDR2 from the germline V gene are DFQATT and SNEGSKA (reference sequence). Written as DNA, the CDR3 is TGCAGTGCTAACCCCAGGGGTGGAGTCGGGGGCTACACCTTC. This gives the protein CSANPRGGVGGYTF.

This chain uses TRBV4-1 with TRBJ1-5, with a tentative D call TRBD1 (6 bases). CDR3 length: 18 amino acids. In germline, CDR1 is MGHRA, CDR2 YSYEKL. The V end was cut by 5 bases, the J end by 1 base, with 21 bases between. The CDR3: CASSKRGVQGTSNQPQHF. DNA of the CDR3: TGCGCCAGCAGCAAAAGGGGTGTACAGGGTACGAGCAATCAGCCCCAGCATTTT.

This chain joins TRBV4-3 and TRBJ2-4; TRBD2 might be the D (5 bases). The V and J ends lost 0 bases and 12 bases respectively, with 24 bases between them. The CDR3 is 17 residues long. Germline loops: CDR1 LGHNA, CDR2 YSLEER. This chain's CDR3 is CASSQELGGGSEKAQYF. The CDR3 bases are TGCGCCAGCAGCCAAGAACTCGGAGGCGGGTCGGAGAAGGCTCAGTACTTC.

In this sample, this clonotype turned up once. A much larger clone is a single base away; this may be a read error. The chain combines TRBV9 with TRBJ2-5; D ambiguous. CDR1 is SGDLS, CDR2 YYNGEE, per germline. Trimming left V 4 bases short and J 7 bases short, with 8 bases between. The CDR3 runs 11 residues. CDR3 region: CASSRDGTQYF. As DNA, the CDR3 is TGTGCCAGCAGCCGTGACGGGACCCAGTACTTC.

The rearrangement links TRBV14 to TRBJ2-5; D remains ambiguous. The J call may be wrong; the DNA end is better matched by TRBJ2-1. Germline CDR1 is SGHDN and CDR2 is FVKESK. The CDR3 runs to 12 residues. The CDR3 loop reads CASSQDAILQFF. The CDR3 nucleotides are TGTGCCAGCAGCCAAGATGCGATCCTGCAGTTCTTC.

The rearrangement joins TRBV11-2 to TRBJ1-1; possibly TRBD1 for D (5 bases). Germline CDR1 reads SGHAT; CDR2 reads FQNNGV. The CDR3 contains 13 residues. Trimming left V 8 bases short and J 7 bases short, with 17 bases between. The CDR3 is CASSPFSRGEAFF. In nucleotides, the CDR3 is TGTGCCAGCTCCCCTTTCTCGAGGGGTGAAGCTTTCTTT. The full variable domain, its missing parts supplied by reference TRBV11-2 and TRBJ1-1, is EAGVAQSPRYKIIEKRQSVAFWCNPISGHATLYWYQQILGQGPKLLIQFQNNGVVDDSQLPKDRFSAERLKGVDSTLKIQPAKLEDSAVYLCASSPFSRGEAFFGQGTRLTVV.

This chain links TRBV3-1 with TRBJ1-6; weak D call: TRBD1 (5 bases). The CDR3 spans 15 residues. Trimming removed 0 bases from V and 7 bases from J, with 10 bases in between. Germline-derived CDR1 and CDR2 are LGHDT and YNNKEL (reference sequence). This CDR3 is CASSQEGRPNSPLHF. CDR3 nucleotide sequence: TGTGCCAGCAGCCAAGAGGGACGGCCGAATTCACCCCTCCACTTT.

The chain carries TRBV6-5 and TRBJ1-4; D gene unclear. This CDR3 contains 15 residues. Germline lookup yields CDR1 MNHEY and CDR2 SVGAGI. The V end lost 0 bases, the J end lost 7 bases, and 12 bases lay between the germline ends. Here the CDR3 DNA reads TGTGCCAGCAGTTACTCTAACCGAGGAGGTGAAAAACTGTTTTTT. Translating it yields CASSYSNRGGEKLFF.

The chain is built from TRBV11-2 and TRBJ2-7; 11 bases agree with TRBD2. The trim removed 6 bases at V and 4 bases at J, leaving 5 bases unmatched. CDR3 length equals 14 residues. Germline values: CDR1 SGHAT, CDR2 FQNNGV. As DNA, the CDR3 is TGTGCCAGCAGGCGACTAGCGGGAATTTACGAGCAGTACTTC. It codes for CASRRLAGIYEQYF.

This clonotype came up a few times. The chain recombines TRBV7-8 with TRBJ1-5; 8 nucleotides agree with TRBD1. Per the germline V gene, CDR1 is SGHVS and CDR2 is FQNEAQ. This CDR3 is 17 amino acids long. Trimming cost V 1 base and J 0 bases; bases outside gene matches: 5. For the CDR3, the DNA is TGTGCCAGCAGCTTAGAGACAGGGGATCATAGCAATCAGCCCCAGCATTTT. This encodes CASSLETGDHSNQPQHF. Full variable domain (remainder filled in from reference TRBV7-8 and TRBJ1-5): GAGVSQSPRYKVAKRGQDVALRCDPISGHVSLFWYQQALGQGPEFLTYFQNEAQLDKSGLPSDRFFAERPEGSVSTLKIQRTQQEDSAVYLCASSLETGDHSNQPQHFGDGTRLSIL.

This chain joins TRBV9 and TRBJ2-1; D gene ambiguous. Germline assignment: CDR1 SGDLS and CDR2 YYNGEE. The CDR3 covers 17 residues. Trimming took 3 bases from V and 5 from J, leaving 21 bases between them. CDR3 coding DNA: TGTGCCAGCAGCGGTGTCAGTAACTTAGGTCGCGACAATGAGCAGTTCTTC. It codes for CASSGVSNLGRDNEQFF. The full variable domain, completed using reference TRBV9 and TRBJ2-1, is DSGVTQTPKHLITATGQRVTLRCSPRSGDLSVYWYQQSLDQGLQFLIQYYNGEERAKGNILERFSAQQFPDLHSELNLSSLELGDSALYFCASSGVSNLGRDNEQFFGPGTRLTVL.

This rearrangement joins TRBV4-2 to TRBJ2-5; 10 bases are a match to TRBD2. CDR1 and CDR2 (germline): LGHNA, YNFKEQ. Unmatched junction bases numbered 13, after V lost 3 bases and J lost 3 bases. The CDR3 extends over 18 amino acids. The chain's CDR3 is CASSQSGIAGGLKETQYF. CDR3 DNA: TGTGCCAGCAGCCAGAGTGGAATAGCGGGAGGCCTCAAAGAGACCCAGTACTTC.

CDR3: CASSLTGTMRPVKLFF. The CDR3 region has the DNA TGTGCCAGCAGCTTAACCGGGACGATGCGTCCGGTAAAACTGTTTTTT. J is TRBJ1-4 and V is TRBV7-3; D is perhaps TRBD1 (5 bases). This CDR3 has 16 residues. The germline V gene encodes CDR1 SGHTA and CDR2 FQGTGA. V was trimmed by 0 bases and J by 10 bases, leaving 18 bases between them.

The sample holds many counts of this clonotype. V gene TRBV6-8 combines with J gene TRBJ2-7, with D possibly TRBD2 on 5 matching bases. The germline V gene encodes CDR1 MNHGY and CDR2 SAAAGT. The length of the CDR3 is 14 residues. Deletions cut 4 bases from V and 2 bases from J, with 12 bases between. The CDR3 DNA reads as TGTGCCAGCAGTTCCCGGGGAAGAACCTACGAGCAGTACTTC. Protein product: CASSSRGRTYEQYF.

This rearrangement joins TRBV9 to TRBJ2-2, with TRBD2 matching over 10 bases. Trimming took 4 bases from V and 5 from J; bases not matched to a gene: 8. The CDR3 runs to 16 residues. Germline CDR1 is SGDLS and CDR2 is YYNGEE. Here the CDR3 DNA reads TGTGCCAGCAGCTCTAGCGGGGGCACCAAGACCGGGGAGCTGTTTTTT. As protein: CASSSSGGTKTGELFF.

This clonotype has just a few counts. The V call is TRBV29-1, the J call TRBJ2-7; possible D gene TRBD1, 6 bases. The germline V gene encodes CDR1 SQVTM and CDR2 ANQGSEA. The CDR3 has 12 residues. The V and J ends lost 6 bases and 2 bases respectively, with 11 bases between them. CDR3 bases: TGCAGCGTACGACAGGCCGCCTACGAGCAGTACTTC. Translation gives CSVRQAAYEQYF.

The CDR3 protein is CASSLNQGALNYGYTF. CDR3 coding DNA: TGCGCCAGCAGCCTGAACCAGGGGGCTCTTAACTATGGCTACACCTTC. V usage is TRBV5-1 and J usage is TRBJ1-2, with TRBD1 identical over 8 bases. Germline V gene data show CDR1 as SGHRS and CDR2 as YFSETQ. V was pared by 4 bases and J by 1 base, with 9 bases of the junction left unmatched. CDR3 length equals 16 residues.

The chain recombines TRBV4-1 with TRBJ1-4; D remains ambiguous. The CDR3 totals 16 residues. The V end was cut by 1 base, the J end by 5 bases, with 14 bases between. Germline loops: CDR1 MGHRA, CDR2 YSYEKL. CDR3 DNA sequence: TGCGCCAGCAGCCAAGTCACGGCATCCAGAAATGAAAAACTGTTTTTT. Its translation is CASSQVTASRNEKLFF.

A remark on this clonotype: The conserved closing phenylalanine or tryptophan is absent in this CDR3, likely reflecting a read error. The chain is built from TRBV20-1 and TRBJ2-3; 7 bases map to TRBD2. V was clipped by 0 bases and J by 1 base; unmatched bases: 13. This CDR3 has 18 amino acids. The germline V gene encodes CDR1 DFQATT and CDR2 SNEGSKA (reference sequence). The CDR3 bases are TGCAGTGCTAGAGATCTAAGGAGGAGCGGGGATCGCACAGATACGCAGTATCTT. Protein product: CSARDLRRSGDRTDTQYL.

The chain has TRBV3-1 and TRBJ1-1, with D tentatively TRBD1 (5 bases). CDR1 LGHDT and CDR2 YNNKEL come from the germline V gene (reference sequence). This CDR3 is built from 14 residues. Trimming took off 1 base at V and 6 bases at J, with 12 bases between the two ends. The DNA of the CDR3 is TGTGCCAGCAGCCAAGCGGGGACCAACGCTGAAGCTTTCTTT. Its translation is CASSQAGTNAEAFF.

This clonotype was detected only a few times. This chain connects TRBV20-1 to TRBJ2-1, with 7 nucleotides matching TRBD2. Per germline, CDR1 DFQATT and CDR2 SNEGSKA (reference sequence). Trimming at V came to 6 bases and at J to 1 base, leaving 6 bases not matched to a gene. This CDR3 is built from 14 residues. In nucleotides, the CDR3 is TGCAGTGCCGAGGCGGGAGTTTCCTACAATGAGCAGTTCTTC. Translation gives CSAEAGVSYNEQFF.

The rearrangement links TRBV30 to TRBJ1-5, with 7 positions matching TRBD1. The ends lost 3 bases at V and 1 base at J; junction bases unmatched: 6. CDR1 GTSNPN and CDR2 SVGIG come from the germline V gene (reference sequence). This CDR3 contains 15 residues. CDR3 sequence: CAWSPTGASNQPQHF. In nucleotides, the CDR3 is TGTGCCTGGAGCCCTACAGGGGCGAGCAATCAGCCCCAGCATTTT.

This clonotype was counted at least ten times. This chain joins TRBV6-6 and TRBJ1-5; TRBD1 agrees at 8 bases. J lost 6 bases, V lost 5 bases, and 9 bases had no gene match. Germline V lookup: CDR1 MNHNY, CDR2 SVGAGI (reference sequence). The CDR3 is made up of 15 amino acids. Here the CDR3 DNA reads TGTGCCAGCAGTGATCCGGGACAGGTCCGTCAGCCCCAGCATTTT. Translated: CASSDPGQVRQPQHF.

This clonotype was seen a handful of times. V gene TRBV4-2 combines with J gene TRBJ1-1, with 8 positions matching TRBD1. The CDR3 runs to 15 residues. Germline V gene data show CDR1 as LGHNA and CDR2 as YNFKEQ. V lost 0 bases and J lost 5; bases outside the gene matches: 5. The CDR3 reads CASSQDRTGFTEAFF. DNA of the CDR3: TGTGCCAGCAGCCAAGATCGGACAGGGTTTACTGAAGCTTTCTTT.

The chain has TRBV6-6 and TRBJ2-7, with D possibly matching TRBD2 (6 bases). There are 14 residues in the CDR3. Germline CDR1 reads MNHNY; CDR2 reads SVGAGI (reference sequence). V was pared by 2 bases and J by 3 bases, with 11 bases between. The CDR3 region is CASSYEGRFYEQYF. DNA of the CDR3: TGTGCCAGCAGTTACGAGGGGAGGTTCTACGAGCAGTACTTC.